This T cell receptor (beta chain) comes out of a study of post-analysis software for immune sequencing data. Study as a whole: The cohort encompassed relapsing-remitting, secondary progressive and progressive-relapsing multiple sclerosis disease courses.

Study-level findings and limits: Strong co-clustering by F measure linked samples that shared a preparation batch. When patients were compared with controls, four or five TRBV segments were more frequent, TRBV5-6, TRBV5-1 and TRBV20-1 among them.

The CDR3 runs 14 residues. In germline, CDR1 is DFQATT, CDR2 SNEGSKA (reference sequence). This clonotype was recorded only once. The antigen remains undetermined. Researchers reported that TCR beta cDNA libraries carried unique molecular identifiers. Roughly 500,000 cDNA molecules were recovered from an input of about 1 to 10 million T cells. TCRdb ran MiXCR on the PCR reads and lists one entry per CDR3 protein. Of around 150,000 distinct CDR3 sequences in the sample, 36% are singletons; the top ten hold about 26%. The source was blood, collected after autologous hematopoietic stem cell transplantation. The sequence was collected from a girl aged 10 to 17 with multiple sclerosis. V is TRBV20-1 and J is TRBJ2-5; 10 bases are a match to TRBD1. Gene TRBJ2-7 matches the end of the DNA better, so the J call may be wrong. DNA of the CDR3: TGCAGTGCTGGTAGACAGGGGGCAAAGTACGAGCAGTACTTC. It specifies CSAGRQGAKYEQYF.